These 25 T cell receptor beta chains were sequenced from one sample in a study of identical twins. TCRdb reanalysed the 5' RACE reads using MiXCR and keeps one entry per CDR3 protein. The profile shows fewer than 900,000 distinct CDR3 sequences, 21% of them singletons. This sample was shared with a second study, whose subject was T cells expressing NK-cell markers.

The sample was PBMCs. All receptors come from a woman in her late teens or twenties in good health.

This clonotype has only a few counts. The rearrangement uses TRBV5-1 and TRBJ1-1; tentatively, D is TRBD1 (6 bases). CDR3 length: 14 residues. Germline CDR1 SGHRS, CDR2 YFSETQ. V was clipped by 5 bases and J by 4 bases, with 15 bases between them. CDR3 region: CASRLGGVGTEAFF. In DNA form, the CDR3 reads TGCGCCAGCAGGTTAGGGGGAGTCGGCACTGAAGCTTTCTTT.

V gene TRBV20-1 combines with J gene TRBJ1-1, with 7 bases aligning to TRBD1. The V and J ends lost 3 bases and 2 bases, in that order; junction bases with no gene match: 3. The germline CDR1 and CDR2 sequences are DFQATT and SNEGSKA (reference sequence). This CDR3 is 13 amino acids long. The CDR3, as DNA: TGCAGTGCTAGGACAGGGAGAAACACTGAAGCTTTCTTT. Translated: CSARTGRNTEAFF.

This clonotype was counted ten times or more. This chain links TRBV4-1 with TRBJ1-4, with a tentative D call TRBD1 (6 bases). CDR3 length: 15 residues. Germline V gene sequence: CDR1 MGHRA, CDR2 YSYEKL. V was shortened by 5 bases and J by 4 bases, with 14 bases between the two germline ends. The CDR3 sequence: CASSAGATFNEKLFF. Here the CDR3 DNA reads TGCGCCAGCAGCGCGGGGGCCACATTTAATGAAAAACTGTTTTTT.

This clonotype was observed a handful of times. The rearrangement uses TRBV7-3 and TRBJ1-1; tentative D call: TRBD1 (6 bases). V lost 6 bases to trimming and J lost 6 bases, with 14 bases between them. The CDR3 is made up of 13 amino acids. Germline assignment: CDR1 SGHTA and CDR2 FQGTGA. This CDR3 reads CASRQQTGSEAFF. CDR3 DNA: TGTGCCAGCAGACAACAGACAGGATCTGAAGCTTTCTTT.

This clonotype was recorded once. Written as DNA, the CDR3 is TGTGCCAGCAGTGTCCAGACTAGGTTCCCCTACAATGAGCAGTTCTTC. Translated, it gives CASSVQTRFPYNEQFF. This chain joins TRBV6-4 and TRBJ2-1, with D possibly TRBD2 on 6 matching bases. V was pared by 4 bases and J by 2 bases, with 15 bases between. Per the germline V gene, CDR1 is MRHNA and CDR2 is SNTAGT. The CDR3 has 16 residues.

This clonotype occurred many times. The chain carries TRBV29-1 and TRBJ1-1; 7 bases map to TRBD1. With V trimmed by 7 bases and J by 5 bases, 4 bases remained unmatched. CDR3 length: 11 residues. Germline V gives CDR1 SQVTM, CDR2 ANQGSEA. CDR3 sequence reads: CSGDRATEAFF. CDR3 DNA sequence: TGCAGCGGCGACAGGGCTACTGAAGCTTTCTTT.

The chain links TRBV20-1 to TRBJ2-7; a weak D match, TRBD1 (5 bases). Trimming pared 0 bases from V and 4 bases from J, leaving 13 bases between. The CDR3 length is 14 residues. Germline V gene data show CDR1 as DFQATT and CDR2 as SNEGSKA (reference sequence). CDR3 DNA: TGCAGTGCTAGAGACGGGCCAGGGCGGTACGAGCAGTACTTC. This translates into CSARDGPGRYEQYF.

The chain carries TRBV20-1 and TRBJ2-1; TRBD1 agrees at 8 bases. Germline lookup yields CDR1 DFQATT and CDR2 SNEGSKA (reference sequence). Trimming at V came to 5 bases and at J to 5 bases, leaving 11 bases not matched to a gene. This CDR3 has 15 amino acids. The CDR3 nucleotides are TGCAGTGCTCCTCCCTACAGGGGGAGTGACAATGAGCAGTTCTTC. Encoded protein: CSAPPYRGSDNEQFF.

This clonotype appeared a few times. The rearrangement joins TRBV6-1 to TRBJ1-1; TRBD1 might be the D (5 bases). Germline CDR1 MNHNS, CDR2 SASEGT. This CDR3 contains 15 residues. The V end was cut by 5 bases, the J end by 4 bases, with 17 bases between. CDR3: CASSTSKGRITEAFF. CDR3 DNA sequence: TGTGCCAGCAGTACCTCCAAGGGGCGAATCACTGAAGCTTTCTTT.

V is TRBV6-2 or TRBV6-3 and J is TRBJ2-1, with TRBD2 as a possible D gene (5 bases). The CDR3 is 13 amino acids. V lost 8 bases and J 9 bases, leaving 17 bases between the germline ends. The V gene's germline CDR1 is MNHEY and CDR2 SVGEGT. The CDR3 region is CASRQLVPPEQFF. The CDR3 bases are TGTGCCAGCCGCCAACTAGTTCCCCCTGAGCAGTTCTTC.

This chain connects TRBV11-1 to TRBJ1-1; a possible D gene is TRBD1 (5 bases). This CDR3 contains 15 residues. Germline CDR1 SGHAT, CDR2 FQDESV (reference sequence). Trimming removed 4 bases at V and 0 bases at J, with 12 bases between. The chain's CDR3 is CASSSQGAMNTEAFF. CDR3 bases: TGTGCCAGCAGCTCCCAAGGGGCAATGAACACTGAAGCTTTCTTT.

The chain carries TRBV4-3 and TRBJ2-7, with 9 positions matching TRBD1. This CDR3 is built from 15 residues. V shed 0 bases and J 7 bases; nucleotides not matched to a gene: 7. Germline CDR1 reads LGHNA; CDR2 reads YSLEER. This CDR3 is CASSQDGTGLDEQYF. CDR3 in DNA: TGCGCCAGCAGCCAAGACGGGACAGGGTTGGATGAGCAGTACTTC.

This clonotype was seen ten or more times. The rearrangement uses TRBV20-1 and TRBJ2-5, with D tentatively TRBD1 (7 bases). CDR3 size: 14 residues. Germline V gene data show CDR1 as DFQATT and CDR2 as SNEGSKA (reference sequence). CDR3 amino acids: CSGQVQGGRWTQYF. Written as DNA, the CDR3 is TGCAGCGGGCAGGTGCAGGGGGGTCGATGGACCCAGTACTTC.

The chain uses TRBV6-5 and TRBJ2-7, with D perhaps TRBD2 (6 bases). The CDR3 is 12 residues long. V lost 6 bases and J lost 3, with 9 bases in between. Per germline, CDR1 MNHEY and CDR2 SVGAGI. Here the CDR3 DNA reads TGTGCCAGCAGCGAGGAGGGCTACGAGCAGTACTTC. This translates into CASSEEGYEQYF.

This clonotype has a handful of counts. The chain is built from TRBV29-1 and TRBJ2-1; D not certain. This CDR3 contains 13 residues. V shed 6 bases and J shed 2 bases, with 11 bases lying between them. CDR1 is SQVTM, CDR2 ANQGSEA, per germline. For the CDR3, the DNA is TGCAGCGTACGACCCCCGACCTACAATGAGCAGTTCTTC. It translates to CSVRPPTYNEQFF.

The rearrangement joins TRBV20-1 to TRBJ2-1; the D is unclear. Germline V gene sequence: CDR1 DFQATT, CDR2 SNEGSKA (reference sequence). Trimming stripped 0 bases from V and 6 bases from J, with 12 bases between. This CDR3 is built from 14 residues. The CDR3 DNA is TGCAGTGCTAGAGACCCCACAACCCCCAATGAGCAGTTCTTC. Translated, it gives CSARDPTTPNEQFF.

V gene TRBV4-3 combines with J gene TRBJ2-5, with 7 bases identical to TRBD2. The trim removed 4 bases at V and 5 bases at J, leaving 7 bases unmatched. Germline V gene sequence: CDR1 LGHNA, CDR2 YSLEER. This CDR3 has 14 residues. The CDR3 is CASSPREDEETQYF. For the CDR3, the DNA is TGCGCCAGCAGCCCACGGGAGGATGAGGAGACCCAGTACTTC.

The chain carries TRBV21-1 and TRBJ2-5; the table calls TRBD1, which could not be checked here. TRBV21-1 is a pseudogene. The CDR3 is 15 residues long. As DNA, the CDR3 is TGTGCCAGCAGCAAACTCCCGGGGGCAGGGGAGACCCAGTACTTC. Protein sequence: CASSKLPGAGETQYF.

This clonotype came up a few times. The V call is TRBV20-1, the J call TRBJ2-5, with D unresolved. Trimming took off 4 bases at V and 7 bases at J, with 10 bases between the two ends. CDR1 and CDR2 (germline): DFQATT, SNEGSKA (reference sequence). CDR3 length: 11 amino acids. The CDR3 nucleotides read TGCAGTGCTATAATGTCAGGGACCCAGTACTTC. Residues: CSAIMSGTQYF.

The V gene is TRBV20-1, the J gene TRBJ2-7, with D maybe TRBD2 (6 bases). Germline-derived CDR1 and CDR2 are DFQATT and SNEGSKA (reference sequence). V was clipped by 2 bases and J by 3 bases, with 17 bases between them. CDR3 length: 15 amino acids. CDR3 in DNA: TGCAGTGCTAGAAAGCGGGCAGGGAATCTCTACGAGCAGTACTTC. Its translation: CSARKRAGNLYEQYF.

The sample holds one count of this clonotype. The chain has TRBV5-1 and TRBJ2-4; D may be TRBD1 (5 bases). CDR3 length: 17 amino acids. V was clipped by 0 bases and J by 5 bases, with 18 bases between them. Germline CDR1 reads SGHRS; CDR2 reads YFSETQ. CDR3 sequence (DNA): TGCGCCAGCAGCTTGGTCCCTCAGGGTCGTCGCGAAAACATTCAGTACTTC. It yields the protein CASSLVPQGRRENIQYF.

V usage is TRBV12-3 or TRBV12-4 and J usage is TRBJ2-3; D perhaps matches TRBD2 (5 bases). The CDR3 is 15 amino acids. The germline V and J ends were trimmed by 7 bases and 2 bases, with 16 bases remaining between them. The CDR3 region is CASTRGVGFTDTQYF. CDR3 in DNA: TGTGCCAGCACCCGGGGTGTGGGGTTCACAGATACGCAGTATTTT.

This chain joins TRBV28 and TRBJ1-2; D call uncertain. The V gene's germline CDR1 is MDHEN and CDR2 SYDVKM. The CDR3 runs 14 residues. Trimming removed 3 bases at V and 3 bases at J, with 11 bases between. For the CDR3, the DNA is TGTGCCAGCAGTTTCGGTCAGGCGCACTATGGCTACACCTTC. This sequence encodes CASSFGQAHYGYTF.

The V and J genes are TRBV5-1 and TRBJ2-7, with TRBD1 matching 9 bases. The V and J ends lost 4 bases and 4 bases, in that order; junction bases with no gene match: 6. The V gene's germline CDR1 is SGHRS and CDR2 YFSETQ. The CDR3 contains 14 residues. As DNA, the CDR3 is TGCGCCAGCAGCAAGGGACAGGGCTCTTACGAGCAGTACTTC. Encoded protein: CASSKGQGSYEQYF.

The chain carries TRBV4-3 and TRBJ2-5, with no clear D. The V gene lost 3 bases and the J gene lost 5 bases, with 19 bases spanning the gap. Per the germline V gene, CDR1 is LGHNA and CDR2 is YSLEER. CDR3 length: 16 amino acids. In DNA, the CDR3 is TGCGCCAGCAGCCACGAACGCGCCCGCGGTCGGGAGACCCAGTACTTC. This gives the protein CASSHERARGRETQYF.